The rows below give T cell receptor beta chains drawn from one sample of a study of T cells in Graves' hyperthyroidism and ophthalmopathy. Using its own MiXCR run on the multiplex PCR reads, TCRdb lists one record per CDR3 protein. The repertoire holds around 350,000 distinct CDR3 sequences, with 17% as singletons. Sequencing input: blood. Receptors were obtained from a woman aged 25 to 45 with Graves' hyperthyroidism that later progressed to Graves' ophthalmopathy. Both conserved end residues are part of each CDR3. Each record gives: V gene, D gene, CDR3 length, CDR3 protein. D genes are given only for firm matches.

v_call: TRBV15
d_call: TRBD1
cdr3_length: 15
cdr3_aa: CATSRDPRGSYEQYF

v_call: TRBV27
d_call: NA
cdr3_length: 18
cdr3_aa: CASSLSPPSAGSTDTQYF

v_call: TRBV3-1
d_call: NA
cdr3_length: 12
cdr3_aa: CASSQGDGELFF

v_call: TRBV30
d_call: NA
cdr3_length: 13
cdr3_aa: CAWSVGSKNEQFF

v_call: TRBV20-1
d_call: NA
cdr3_length: 14
cdr3_aa: CSARDPGSDNEQFF

v_call: TRBV7-2
d_call: TRBD2
cdr3_length: 18
cdr3_aa: CASSLVGLAGVRLDTQYF

v_call: TRBV20-1
d_call: NA
cdr3_length: 14
cdr3_aa: CSARRGTTTDTQYF

v_call: TRBV7-9
d_call: NA
cdr3_length: 16
cdr3_aa: CASSLARGGGTGGYTF

v_call: TRBV7-8
d_call: NA
cdr3_length: 14
cdr3_aa: CASSLVLRGDTQYF

v_call: TRBV6-1
d_call: NA
cdr3_length: 13
cdr3_aa: CAGRTDHNEKLFF

v_call: TRBV20-1
d_call: NA
cdr3_length: 20
cdr3_aa: CSARDTFGHGPEGRTDTQYF

v_call: TRBV6-2/TRBV6-3
d_call: NA
cdr3_length: 13
cdr3_aa: CASSYGGTDKQFF

v_call: TRBV12-3/TRBV12-4
d_call: NA
cdr3_length: 14
cdr3_aa: CASSTPLGNYGYTF

v_call: TRBV11-3
d_call: TRBD1
cdr3_length: 13
cdr3_aa: CASSMGQGWTQYF

v_call: TRBV6-2/TRBV6-3
d_call: NA
cdr3_length: 12
cdr3_aa: CASSAVGGEQYF

v_call: TRBV30
d_call: NA
cdr3_length: 11
cdr3_aa: CAWSTPMMQYF

v_call: TRBV18
d_call: TRBD1
cdr3_length: 16
cdr3_aa: CASSPLRDRGRNEQYF

v_call: TRBV11-2
d_call: TRBD1
cdr3_length: 16
cdr3_aa: CASSQSRGQGSYEQYF